This T cell receptor (beta chain) was captured in a study of Graves' ophthalmopathy and Graves' hyperthyroidism. The CDR3 covers 14 residues. Germline CDR1 is SGDLS and CDR2 is YYNGEE. With V trimmed by 2 bases and J by 5 bases, 6 bases remained unmatched. For repertoire sequencing, the TCR beta CDR3 regions were amplified from RNA transcripts. The first-round RT-PCR employed HTBI primers together with the Qiagen OneStep RT-PCR kit. A multiplex PCR was then performed as the second round. TCRdb re-derived calls from the multiplex PCR reads in MiXCR, one entry per CDR3 protein. Among hundreds of thousands of distinct CDR3 sequences, 20% to 25% were seen once, and the ten largest hold approximately 7%. This clonotype was recorded at least ten times.

This receptor was obtained from a woman aged 18-35 years with stable Graves' hyperthyroidism. Some clones in this sample may be carry-over from other donors' samples. The chain has TRBV9 and TRBJ1-1; 7 positions agree with TRBD1. Sequencing was done on a sample of peripheral blood. CDR3 coding DNA: TGTGCCAGCAGCGTCCAGGGGGTAGAGACTGAAGCTTTCTTT. This codes for CASSVQGVETEAFF. The whole variable domain, filled in from reference TRBV9 and TRBJ1-1, reads DSGVTQTPKHLITATGQRVTLRCSPRSGDLSVYWYQQSLDQGLQFLIQYYNGEERAKGNILERFSAQQFPDLHSELNLSSLELGDSALYFCASSVQGVETEAFFGQGTRLTVV.